These 14 T cell receptor beta chains were all obtained from the same sample, sequenced in a study of shared clonotypes between healthy human individuals. Measured with immunoSEQ multiplex PCR; TCRdb has only the in-frame clones, and not every one. The table shows millions of clones, with 85% to 95% occurring only once. Sequencing was performed on naive CD4+ T cells from PBMCs. Subset indicated: CD45RA+ positively selected. These receptors all come from a man aged 18 to 29 in good health. Some clones in this sample may be carry-over from other donors' samples.

V gene TRBV5-4 combines with J gene TRBJ2-7, with 13 bases identical to TRBD2. J gave up 6 bases and V 4 bases, and 4 bases lay outside the gene matches. The length of the CDR3 is 14 residues. Germline CDR1 reads SGHNT; CDR2 reads YYREEE (reference sequence). The CDR3 is CASSGLAGVSEQYF. The DNA of the CDR3 is TGTGCCAGCAGCGGACTAGCGGGAGTTTCCGAGCAGTACTTC.

CDR3 protein: CASSPRWTGSYEQYF. DNA for the CDR3: TGTGCCAGCAGCCCCCGATGGACAGGATCTTACGAGCAGTACTTC. The chain carries TRBV2 and TRBJ2-7, with 7 nucleotides matching TRBD1. Germline assignment: CDR1 SNHLY and CDR2 FYNNEI. V lost 6 bases and J lost 4; bases outside the gene matches: 12. CDR3 length equals 15 residues.

V usage is TRBV4-1 and J usage is TRBJ2-3; tentatively, D is TRBD1 (6 bases). Germline assignment: CDR1 MGHRA and CDR2 YSYEKL. Trimming cost V 4 bases and J 0 bases, with 17 bases left between them. CDR3 length: 17 residues. The CDR3 loop is CASSRTLGQISTDTQYF. CDR3 DNA: TGCGCCAGCAGCCGGACCCTTGGACAGATTAGCACAGATACGCAGTATTTT.

This clone was counted once. This rearrangement joins TRBV7-9 to TRBJ1-1, with 9 bases fitting TRBD1. The V gene end was trimmed by 6 bases and the J gene end by 1 base; junction bases not matched to a gene: 6. Germline V gene data show CDR1 as SEHNR and CDR2 as FQNEAQ (reference sequence). The CDR3 has 15 residues. CDR3 DNA sequence: TGTGCCAGCAGATGGGGGACAGGGAAGAACACTGAAGCTTTCTTT. This codes for CASRWGTGKNTEAFF.

The gene calls are TRBV10-3 and TRBJ1-5; D is unresolved. V was clipped by 0 bases and J by 7 bases, with 7 bases between them. Germline V gene data show CDR1 as ENHRY and CDR2 as SYGVKD. The CDR3 consists of 13 residues. CDR3 sequence: CAISESVRQPQHF. CDR3 nucleotides: TGTGCCATCAGTGAGTCGGTGCGACAGCCCCAGCATTTT.

This clone has just one count. The rearrangement uses TRBV6-6 and TRBJ2-7; 7 nucleotides line up with TRBD2. Germline V gene lookup returns CDR1 MNHNY and CDR2 SVGAGI (reference sequence). J gave up 7 bases and V 0 bases, and 12 bases lay outside the gene matches. The CDR3 has 16 residues. Written as DNA, the CDR3 is TGTGCCAGCAGTTACTCGAAACCTAGCGGAGACGGAGAGCAGTACTTC. As protein: CASSYSKPSGDGEQYF.

V is TRBV5-5 and J is TRBJ1-2; D may be TRBD1 (5 bases). Germline lookup yields CDR1 SGHKS and CDR2 YYEKEE (reference sequence). V was pared by 3 bases and J by 3 bases, with 15 bases between. This CDR3 is built from 15 residues. CDR3 residues: CASSSREQAYYGYTF. CDR3 in DNA: TGTGCCAGCAGCTCCCGGGAACAGGCCTACTATGGCTACACCTTC.

Regarding this clone: The sample has other DNA sequences that encode this CDR3 too. The chain employs TRBV5-1 and TRBJ2-7; D gene ambiguous. This CDR3 has 14 residues. CDR1 SGHRS and CDR2 YFSETQ come from the germline V gene. V gave up 0 bases and J gave up 0 bases, with 7 bases separating them. CDR3 coding DNA: TGCGCCAGCAGCTTGGCTGGTAGCTCCTACGAGCAGTACTTC. This translates into CASSLAGSSYEQYF.

This sequence joins TRBV30 and TRBJ2-7; 11 positions agree with TRBD2. The CDR3 runs to 15 residues. The germline V gene encodes CDR1 GTSNPN and CDR2 SVGIG (reference sequence). The J segment lost 2 bases and the V segment lost 3 bases, leaving 6 bases of the junction unmatched. The CDR3 loop is CAWRPTSGGAYEQYF. CDR3 DNA: TGTGCCTGGAGGCCTACTAGCGGGGGTGCCTACGAGCAGTACTTC.

The V call is TRBV14, the J call TRBJ2-7, with D possibly TRBD1 on 5 matching bases. The germline V gene has CDR1 SGHDN and CDR2 FVKESK. The CDR3 contains 16 residues. V shed 0 bases and J shed 6 bases, with 18 bases lying between them. DNA for the CDR3: TGTGCCAGCAGCCAAGAGGACGCGTGGGGCCTGGGCGAGCAGTACTTC. It encodes CASSQEDAWGLGEQYF.

This sequence joins TRBV2 and TRBJ1-5; a weak D match, TRBD1 (5 bases). V was clipped by 8 bases and J by 2 bases, with 16 bases between them. The CDR3 is 15 amino acids. Germline assignment: CDR1 SNHLY and CDR2 FYNNEI. The CDR3 nucleotides are TGTGCCAGCTGCGCCAGGGCGTCGGGCAATCAGCCCCAGCATTTT. It yields the protein CASCARASGNQPQHF.

This sequence joins TRBV13 and TRBJ1-5, with TRBD1 matching 7 bases. The germline V gene encodes CDR1 PRHDT and CDR2 FYEKMQ (reference sequence). The CDR3 runs 14 residues. The junction had 8 bases not matched to a gene; V was cut back by 5 bases and J by 7 bases. The CDR3 loop reads CASSRDRAHQPQHF. In DNA, the CDR3 is TGTGCCAGCAGCAGAGACAGGGCACACCAGCCCCAGCATTTT.

CDR3 residues: CSAYRGYEQYF. As DNA, the CDR3 is TGCAGTGCTTACAGGGGGTACGAGCAGTACTTC. The chain joins TRBV20-1 to TRBJ2-7; 8 bases fit TRBD1. Germline CDR1 and CDR2: DFQATT and SNEGSKA (reference sequence). This CDR3 is built from 11 residues. Germline trimming cut 5 bases from V and 4 bases from J; bases unmatched to any gene: 1.

V gene TRBV19 combines with J gene TRBJ2-7; TRBD2 aligns across 8 bases. Looked up from germline, CDR1 is LNHDA and CDR2 is SQIVND (reference sequence). Trimming at V came to 5 bases and at J to 3 bases, leaving 9 bases not matched to a gene. This CDR3 has 15 amino acids. The CDR3 DNA is TGTGCCAGTAGTCCACCGGGACTAGGATTCTACGAGCAGTACTTC. Protein sequence: CASSPPGLGFYEQYF.